One TCR beta chain is described in this entry. A junction boundary mismatches the germline segment, possibly from a read error. This sample stems from a study of blood T cell repertoires in COVID-19. Profiling relied on immunoSEQ multiplex PCR, and the TCRdb table lists in-frame clones only, not all of them. Of about 71,000 clones in the sample, 80% to 90% were seen once. CDR1 and CDR2 from the germline V gene are SGHRS and YFSETQ. The CDR3 is 16 amino acids. Sequencing was done on a sample of peripheral blood. The gene calls are TRBV5-1 and TRBJ2-4; tentatively, D is TRBD2 (5 bases). This clonotype originated in a human donor in a cohort sampled during active COVID-19. The CDR3, as DNA: TGCGCCAGCAGCTTGGGGACTGCTCTAGCCAAGAACATTCAGTACTTC. Its protein is CASSLGTALAKNIQYF.